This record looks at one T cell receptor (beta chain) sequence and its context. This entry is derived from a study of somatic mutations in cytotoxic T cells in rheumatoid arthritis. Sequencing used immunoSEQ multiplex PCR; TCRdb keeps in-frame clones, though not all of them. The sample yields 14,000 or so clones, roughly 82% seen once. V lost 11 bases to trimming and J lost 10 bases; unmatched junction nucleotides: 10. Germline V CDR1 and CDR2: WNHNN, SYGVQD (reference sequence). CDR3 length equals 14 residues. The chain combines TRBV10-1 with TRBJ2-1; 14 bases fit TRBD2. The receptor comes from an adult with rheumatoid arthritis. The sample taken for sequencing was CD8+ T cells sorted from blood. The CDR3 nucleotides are TGCGCCTCTCGGGGACTAGCGGGAGTGGGAGAGCAGTTCTTC. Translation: CASRGLAGVGEQFF.